Following are 8 T cell receptor beta chains from one sample sequenced in a study of T cell repertoires in cytomegalovirus infection. No cognate antigen is known for these TCRs. MiXCR, applied by TCRdb to the reads, yields one record per CDR3 protein. The sample has approximately 100,000 distinct CDR3 sequences, 35% to 50% seen once. The sample was CD8+ T cells from cultured PBMCs, taken from culture after CMV antigen stimulation. These TCRs come from a human donor in good health (CMV status not recorded). Some clones in this sample may be carry-over from other donors' samples.

V is TRBV9 and J is TRBJ1-5; the D is unclear. Trimming pared 1 base from V and 5 bases from J, leaving 13 bases between. Germline-derived CDR1 and CDR2 are SGDLS and YYNGEE. This CDR3 contains 15 residues. The CDR3 nucleotides are TGTGCCAGCAGCGTAAACGAAGGATGGGATCAGCCCCAGCATTTT. Translating it yields CASSVNEGWDQPQHF.

In this sample, this clonotype turned up many times. The rearrangement links TRBV12-3 or TRBV12-4 to TRBJ2-7; 7 bases match TRBD1. J was trimmed by 2 bases and V by 5 bases; bases with no gene match: 6. This CDR3 is built from 14 residues. The CDR3 spells CASSAQGVTYEQYF. In DNA form, the CDR3 reads TGTGCCAGCAGTGCTCAGGGGGTTACCTACGAGCAGTACTTC.

This clonotype was observed a handful of times. V usage is TRBV7-9 and J usage is TRBJ1-2; D might be TRBD1 (5 bases). CDR3 length: 15 amino acids. Germline V CDR1 and CDR2: SEHNR, FQNEAQ (reference sequence). V lost 5 bases, J lost 6 bases, and 19 bases lay in between. The CDR3 DNA sequence: TGTGCCAGCAGCCCTAGCTGGGCAGGGACGGATGGCTACACCTTC. The encoded protein is CASSPSWAGTDGYTF. Drawing the rest from reference TRBV7-9 and TRBJ1-2, the complete variable domain is DTGVSQNPRHKITKRGQNVTFRCDPISEHNRLYWYRQTLGQGPEFLTYFQNEAQLEKSRLLSDRFSAERPKGSFSTLEIQRTEQGDSAMYLCASSPSWAGTDGYTFGSGTRLTVV.

V usage is TRBV28 and J usage is TRBJ1-2; 7 positions agree with TRBD1. The CDR3 sequence is 16 residues long. Looked up from germline, CDR1 is MDHEN and CDR2 is SYDVKM. The junction had 7 bases not matched to a gene; V was cut back by 3 bases and J by 0 bases. The CDR3 DNA is TGTGCCAGCAGTTTGGAGGGGACAGACCCTAACTATGGCTACACCTTC. Amino acid sequence: CASSLEGTDPNYGYTF.

This clonotype was seen a few times. The rearrangement joins TRBV4-1 to TRBJ2-7; D call uncertain. The CDR3 has 14 amino acids. Trimming left V 0 bases short and J 1 base short, with 7 bases between. In germline, CDR1 is MGHRA, CDR2 YSYEKL. The CDR3 nucleotides are TGCGCCAGCAGCCAAGATAAAGCATCCTACGAGCAGTACTTC. It translates to CASSQDKASYEQYF.

The chain carries TRBV7-6 and TRBJ1-4, with D hard to call. The CDR3 runs 15 residues. The germline V gene has CDR1 SGHVS and CDR2 FNYEAQ. Deletions cut 5 bases from V and 4 bases from J, with 14 bases between. Here the CDR3 DNA reads TGTGCCAGCAGCGGCGTGGACGGATTTAATGAAAAACTGTTTTTT. This gives the protein CASSGVDGFNEKLFF.

The CDR3 protein is CASSFPRADTQYF. The DNA for the CDR3 is TGTGCCAGCAGCTTCCCCCGCGCAGATACGCAGTATTTT. The chain recombines TRBV5-4 with TRBJ2-3; D is uncertain. The CDR3 consists of 13 residues. Germline CDR1 and CDR2: SGHNT and YYREEE (reference sequence). Trimming took 2 bases from V and 4 from J, leaving 8 bases between them.

This clonotype was seen a handful of times. V and J are TRBV7-9 and TRBJ1-1, with D uncertain. CDR3 length: 14 amino acids. Germline V gene data show CDR1 as SEHNR and CDR2 as FQNEAQ (reference sequence). Deletions cut 5 bases from V and 3 bases from J, with 13 bases between. The chain's CDR3 is CASSGGREYTEAFF. DNA of the CDR3: TGTGCCAGCAGCGGAGGCCGGGAATACACTGAAGCTTTCTTT.